This T cell receptor beta chain was captured by sequencing in a study of blood T cell repertoires in COVID-19. Whole-study context: PBMCs, B-cell-depleted T cells, or T cells were the source of the cDNA or gDNA that made up the material.

TCRdb's table, derived via immunoSEQ multiplex PCR, lists solely in-frame clones and lacks some. The sample yields around 60,000 clones, over 75% seen once. The CDR3 loop spans 11 amino acids. Per germline, CDR1 SGHDN and CDR2 FVKESK. Trimming took off 3 bases at V and 3 bases at J, with 3 bases between the two ends. This chain uses TRBV14 with TRBJ2-7; D uncertain. The receptor was derived from a woman older than 75 with acute or convalescent COVID-19. The sample taken for sequencing was peripheral blood. CDR3: CASSQSYEQYF. CDR3 sequence (DNA): TGTGCCAGCAGCCAGAGCTACGAGCAGTACTTC.